This passage covers 8 T cell receptor beta chains from one sample sequenced in a study of sequential checkpoint blockade in melanoma. Treatment described: randomized to nivolumab then ipilimumab (arm A) or the reverse (arm B). Sequencing was performed with immunoSEQ multiplex PCR; in TCRdb, only in-frame clones are kept and a portion is missing. Among tens of thousands of clones listed, approximately 30% were seen once. Material: tumor tissue (inferred from file names), obtained from a patient given nivolumab and ipilimumab in sequence. These receptors came from a human donor with melanoma.

The chain has TRBV9 and TRBJ2-3; TRBD2 is a possible D gene (5 bases). Germline V gives CDR1 SGDLS, CDR2 YYNGEE. V was clipped by 0 bases and J by 3 bases, with 20 bases between them. The length of the CDR3 is 18 residues. The CDR3: CASSVGSGTIPETDTQYF. DNA of the CDR3: TGTGCCAGCAGCGTAGGGAGCGGTACCATCCCGGAGACAGATACGCAGTATTTT. The full variable domain, with the rest looked up from reference TRBV9 and TRBJ2-3, is DSGVTQTPKHLITATGQRVTLRCSPRSGDLSVYWYQQSLDQGLQFLIQYYNGEERAKGNILERFSAQQFPDLHSELNLSSLELGDSALYFCASSVGSGTIPETDTQYFGPGTRLTVL.

The chain carries TRBV28 and TRBJ2-7, with 10 nucleotides matching TRBD1. Germline CDR1 and CDR2: MDHEN and SYDVKM. V was clipped by 5 bases and J by 0 bases; unmatched bases: 4. This CDR3 comprises 15 residues. The CDR3 sequence is CASSRRTGGSYEQYF. CDR3 sequence (DNA): TGTGCCAGCAGTCGACGGACAGGGGGCTCCTACGAGCAGTACTTC.

The chain combines TRBV6-7 with TRBJ1-5; D is unclear. TRBV6-7 is recorded as an ORF, its role being uncertain. CDR3 size: 14 residues. V shed 0 bases and J shed 2 bases, with 5 bases lying between them. The CDR3 region has the DNA TGTGCCAGCAGTTACTCGTACGGCAATCAGCCCCAGCATTTT. Translating gives CASSYSYGNQPQHF.

V and J are TRBV18 and TRBJ2-5, with 10 bases that match TRBD1. CDR1 and CDR2 (germline): KGHSH, LQKENI. V lost 1 base to trimming and J lost 5 bases; unmatched junction nucleotides: 7. The CDR3 is made up of 16 amino acids. The CDR3 is CASSPLPGQGTETQYF. Here the CDR3 DNA reads TGTGCCAGCTCACCACTGCCGGGACAGGGGACGGAGACCCAGTACTTC.

This clone showed up just once. The chain carries TRBV5-1 and TRBJ2-5; the D gene could be TRBD1 or TRBD2 (6 bases each). CDR1 is SGHRS, CDR2 YFSETQ, per germline. This CDR3 comprises 14 residues. V lost 1 base to trimming and J lost 1 base, with 8 bases between them. The CDR3 coding sequence is TGCGCCAGCAGCTTGTGGGGGGCCCAAGAGACCCAGTACTTC. This codes for CASSLWGAQETQYF.

The gene calls are TRBV19 and TRBJ2-1, with a tentative D call TRBD2 (5 bases). The germline CDR1 and CDR2 sequences are LNHDA and SQIVND (reference sequence). This CDR3 is 14 amino acids long. V lost 7 bases and J lost 8, with 18 bases in between. The CDR3 loop reads CASTRGGWADEQFF. Here the CDR3 DNA reads TGTGCCAGTACTCGCGGCGGGTGGGCCGATGAGCAGTTCTTC.

This clone was observed a few times. The V call is TRBV9, the J call TRBJ1-1; D might be TRBD1 (5 bases). This CDR3 has 13 amino acids. V lost 0 bases to trimming and J lost 2 bases, with 5 bases between them. CDR1 and CDR2 (germline): SGDLS, YYNGEE. The CDR3 loop is CASSVGTNTEAFF. For the CDR3, the DNA is TGTGCCAGCAGCGTAGGGACAAACACTGAAGCTTTCTTT.

This clone came up a few times. The J gene is TRBJ2-7, the V gene TRBV6-8; 13 bases match TRBD2. V shed 4 bases and J 2 bases; nucleotides not matched to a gene: 23. The CDR3 sequence is 22 residues long. From germline, CDR1 is MNHGY and CDR2 SAAAGT. CDR3 in amino acids: CASSLGRLAGGPRYFLAYEQYF. CDR3 sequence (DNA): TGTGCCAGCAGTTTAGGGAGACTAGCGGGAGGCCCTCGGTATTTCCTAGCCTACGAGCAGTACTTC.